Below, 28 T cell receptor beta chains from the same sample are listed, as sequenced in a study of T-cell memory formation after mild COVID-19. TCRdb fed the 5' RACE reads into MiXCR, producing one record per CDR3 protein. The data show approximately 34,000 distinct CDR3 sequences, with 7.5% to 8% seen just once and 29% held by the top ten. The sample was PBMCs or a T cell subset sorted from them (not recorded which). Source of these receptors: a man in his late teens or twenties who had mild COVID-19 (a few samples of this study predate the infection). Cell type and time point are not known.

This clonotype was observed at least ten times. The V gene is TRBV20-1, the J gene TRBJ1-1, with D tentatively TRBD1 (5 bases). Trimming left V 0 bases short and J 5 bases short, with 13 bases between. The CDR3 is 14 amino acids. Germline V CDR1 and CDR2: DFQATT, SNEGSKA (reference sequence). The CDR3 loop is CSARDSIGATEAFF. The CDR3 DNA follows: TGCAGTGCTAGAGATTCTATCGGGGCTACTGAAGCTTTCTTT.

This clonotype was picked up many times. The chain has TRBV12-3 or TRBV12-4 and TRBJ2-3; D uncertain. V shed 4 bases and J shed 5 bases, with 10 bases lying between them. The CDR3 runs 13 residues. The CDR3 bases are TGTGCCAGCAGTTCCCGACGCCTAGATACGCAGTATTTT. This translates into CASSSRRLDTQYF.

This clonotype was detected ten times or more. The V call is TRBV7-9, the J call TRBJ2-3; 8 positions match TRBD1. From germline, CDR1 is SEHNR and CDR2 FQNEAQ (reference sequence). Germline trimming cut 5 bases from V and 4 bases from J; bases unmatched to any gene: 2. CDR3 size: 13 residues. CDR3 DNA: TGTGCCAGCAGCCAGGGGGCGGCAGATACGCAGTATTTT. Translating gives CASSQGAADTQYF.

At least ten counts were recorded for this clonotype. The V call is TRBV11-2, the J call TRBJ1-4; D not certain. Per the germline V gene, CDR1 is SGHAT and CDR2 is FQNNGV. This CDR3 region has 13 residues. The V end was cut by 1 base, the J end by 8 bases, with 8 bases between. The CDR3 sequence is CASSLAQDEKLFF. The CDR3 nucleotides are TGTGCCAGCAGCTTAGCCCAGGACGAAAAACTGTTTTTT.

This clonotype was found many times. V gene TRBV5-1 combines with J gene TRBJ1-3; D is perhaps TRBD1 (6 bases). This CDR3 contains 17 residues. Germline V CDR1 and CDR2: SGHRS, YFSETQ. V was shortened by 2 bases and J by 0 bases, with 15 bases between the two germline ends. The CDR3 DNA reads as TGCGCCAGCAGCTTACAGGGAACGGCGTCCTCTGGAAACACCATATATTTT. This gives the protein CASSLQGTASSGNTIYF.

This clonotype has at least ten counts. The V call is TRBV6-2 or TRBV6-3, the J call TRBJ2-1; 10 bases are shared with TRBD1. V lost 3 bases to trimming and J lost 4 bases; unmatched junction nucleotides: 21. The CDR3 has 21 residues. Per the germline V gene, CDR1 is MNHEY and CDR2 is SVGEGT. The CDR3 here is CASSYTRGTGVVGYRYNEQFF. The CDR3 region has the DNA TGTGCCAGCAGTTATACCCGAGGGACAGGGGTAGTGGGTTATCGGTACAATGAGCAGTTCTTC.

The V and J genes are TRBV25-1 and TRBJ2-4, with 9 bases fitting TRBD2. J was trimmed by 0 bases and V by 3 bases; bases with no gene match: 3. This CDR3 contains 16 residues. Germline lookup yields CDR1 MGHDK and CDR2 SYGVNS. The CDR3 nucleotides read TGTGCCAGCAGTGAGGCTAGCGGGGTAGCCAAAAACATTCAGTACTTC. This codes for CASSEASGVAKNIQYF.

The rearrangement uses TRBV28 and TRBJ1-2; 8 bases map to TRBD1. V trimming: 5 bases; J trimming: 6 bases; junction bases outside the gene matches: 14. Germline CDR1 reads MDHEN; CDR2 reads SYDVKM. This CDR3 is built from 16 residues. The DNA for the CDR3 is TGTGCCAGCAGTCTGGACAGGGCCCAGGTGTACCATGGCTACACCTTC. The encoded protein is CASSLDRAQVYHGYTF.

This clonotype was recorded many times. CDR3 bases: TGTGCCAGCAGCGTTGACGGGGGCCCCTTAGGCTACACCTTC. Protein: CASSVDGGPLGYTF. The chain links TRBV9 to TRBJ1-2, with a weak D call TRBD1 (6 bases). The CDR3 is made up of 14 amino acids. Trimming stripped 2 bases from V and 8 bases from J, with 16 bases between. Germline CDR1 is SGDLS and CDR2 is YYNGEE.

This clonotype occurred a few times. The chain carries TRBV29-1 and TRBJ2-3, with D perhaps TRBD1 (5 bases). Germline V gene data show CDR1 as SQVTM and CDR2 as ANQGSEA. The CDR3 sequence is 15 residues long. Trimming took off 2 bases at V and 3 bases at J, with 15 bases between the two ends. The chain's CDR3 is CSVEYRGMGTDTQYF. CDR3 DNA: TGCAGCGTTGAATATAGGGGCATGGGGACAGATACGCAGTATTTT.

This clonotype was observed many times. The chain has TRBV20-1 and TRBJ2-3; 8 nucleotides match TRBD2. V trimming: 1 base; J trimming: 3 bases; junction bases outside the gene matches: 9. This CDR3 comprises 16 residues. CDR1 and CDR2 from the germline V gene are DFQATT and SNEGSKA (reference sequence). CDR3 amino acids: CSARARGGVRTDTQYF. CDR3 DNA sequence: TGCAGTGCTAGAGCCCGGGGGGGAGTTAGGACAGATACGCAGTATTTT.

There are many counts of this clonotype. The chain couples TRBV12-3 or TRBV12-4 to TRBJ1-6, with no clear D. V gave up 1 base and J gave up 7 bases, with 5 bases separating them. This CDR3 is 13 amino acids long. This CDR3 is CASSLEFNSPLHF. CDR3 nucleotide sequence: TGTGCCAGCAGTTTAGAATTCAATTCACCCCTCCACTTT.

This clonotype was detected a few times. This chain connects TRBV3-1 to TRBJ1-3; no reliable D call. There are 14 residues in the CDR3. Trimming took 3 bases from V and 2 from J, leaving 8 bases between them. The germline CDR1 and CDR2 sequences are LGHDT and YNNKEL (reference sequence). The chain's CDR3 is CASSHLTAGNTIYF. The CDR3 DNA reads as TGTGCCAGCAGCCACTTGACGGCTGGAAACACCATATATTTT.

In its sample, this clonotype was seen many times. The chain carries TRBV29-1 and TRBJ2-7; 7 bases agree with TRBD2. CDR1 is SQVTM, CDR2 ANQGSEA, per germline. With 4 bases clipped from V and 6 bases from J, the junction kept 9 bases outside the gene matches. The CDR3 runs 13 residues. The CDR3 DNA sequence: TGCAGCGTTGTCAGACCTAGCGGAGGCGAGCAGTACTTC. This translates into CSVVRPSGGEQYF.

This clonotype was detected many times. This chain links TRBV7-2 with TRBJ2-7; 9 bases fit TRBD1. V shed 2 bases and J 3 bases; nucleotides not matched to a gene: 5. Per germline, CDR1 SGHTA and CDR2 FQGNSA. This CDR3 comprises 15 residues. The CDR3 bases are TGTGCCAGCAGCTTAAGGACAGGGGTTATCTACGAGCAGTACGTC. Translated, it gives CASSLRTGVIYEQYV.

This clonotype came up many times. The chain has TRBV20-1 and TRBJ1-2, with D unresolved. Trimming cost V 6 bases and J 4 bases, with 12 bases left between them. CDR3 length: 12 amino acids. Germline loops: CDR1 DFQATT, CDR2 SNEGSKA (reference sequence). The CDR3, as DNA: TGCAGTGCAGGAGGACCGCGCTATGGCTACACCTTC. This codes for CSAGGPRYGYTF.

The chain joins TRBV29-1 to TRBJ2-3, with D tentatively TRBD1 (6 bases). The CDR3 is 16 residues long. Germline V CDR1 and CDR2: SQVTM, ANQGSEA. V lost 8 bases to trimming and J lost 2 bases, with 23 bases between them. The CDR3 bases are TGCAGCACACCCGGGACAAGTAATTCGCCCACAGATACGCAGTATTTT. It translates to CSTPGTSNSPTDTQYF.

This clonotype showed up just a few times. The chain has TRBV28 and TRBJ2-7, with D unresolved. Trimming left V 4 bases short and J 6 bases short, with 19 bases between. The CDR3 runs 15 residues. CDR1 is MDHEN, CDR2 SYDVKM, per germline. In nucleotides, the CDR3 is TGTGCCAGCAGTTCCTCAAGCCCGCGTGGAAGCGAGCAGTACGTC. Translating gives CASSSSSPRGSEQYV.

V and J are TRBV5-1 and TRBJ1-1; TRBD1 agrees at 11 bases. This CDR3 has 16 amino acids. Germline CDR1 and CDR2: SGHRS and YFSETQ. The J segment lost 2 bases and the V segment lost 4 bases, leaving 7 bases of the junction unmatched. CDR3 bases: TGCGCCAGCAGCGGATACGGGACAGGGGGAAACACTGAAGCTTTCTTT. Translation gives CASSGYGTGGNTEAFF.

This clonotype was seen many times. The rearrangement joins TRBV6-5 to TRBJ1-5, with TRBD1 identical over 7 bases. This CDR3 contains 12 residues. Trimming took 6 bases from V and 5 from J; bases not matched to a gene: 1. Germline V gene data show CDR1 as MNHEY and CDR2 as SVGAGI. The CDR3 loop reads CASRTGDQPQHF. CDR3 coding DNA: TGTGCCAGCAGAACAGGGGATCAGCCCCAGCATTTT.

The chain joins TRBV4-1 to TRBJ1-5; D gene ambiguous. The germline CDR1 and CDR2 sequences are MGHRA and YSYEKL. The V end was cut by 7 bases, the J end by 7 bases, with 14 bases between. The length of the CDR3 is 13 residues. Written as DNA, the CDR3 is TGCGCCAGCACAAGTCTGGAGGGCCAGCCCCAGCATTTT. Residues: CASTSLEGQPQHF.

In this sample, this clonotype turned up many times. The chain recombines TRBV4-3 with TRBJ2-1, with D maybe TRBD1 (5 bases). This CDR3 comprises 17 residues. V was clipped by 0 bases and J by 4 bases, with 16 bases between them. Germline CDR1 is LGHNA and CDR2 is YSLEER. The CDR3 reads CASSQETRQGGYNEQFF. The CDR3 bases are TGCGCCAGCAGCCAAGAAACCCGGCAGGGTGGTTACAATGAGCAGTTCTTC.

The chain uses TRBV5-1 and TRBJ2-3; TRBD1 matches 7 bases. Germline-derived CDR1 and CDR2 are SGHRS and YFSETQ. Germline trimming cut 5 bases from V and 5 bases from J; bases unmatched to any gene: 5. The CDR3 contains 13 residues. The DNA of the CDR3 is TGCGCCAGCAGGAGAGGACAGGAAGATACGCAGTATTTT. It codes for CASRRGQEDTQYF.

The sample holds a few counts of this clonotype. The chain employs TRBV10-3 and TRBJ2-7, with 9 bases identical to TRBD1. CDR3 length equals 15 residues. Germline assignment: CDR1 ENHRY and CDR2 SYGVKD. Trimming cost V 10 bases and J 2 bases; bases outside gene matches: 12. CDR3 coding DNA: TGTGCCACCCACATGGGACAGGGAATAGCCTACGAGCAGTACTTC. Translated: CATHMGQGIAYEQYF.

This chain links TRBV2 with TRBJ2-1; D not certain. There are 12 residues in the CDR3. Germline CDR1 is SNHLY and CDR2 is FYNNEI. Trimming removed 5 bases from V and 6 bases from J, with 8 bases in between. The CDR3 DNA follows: TGTGCCAGCAGTTGGCTACCCAATGAGCAGTTCTTC. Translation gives CASSWLPNEQFF.

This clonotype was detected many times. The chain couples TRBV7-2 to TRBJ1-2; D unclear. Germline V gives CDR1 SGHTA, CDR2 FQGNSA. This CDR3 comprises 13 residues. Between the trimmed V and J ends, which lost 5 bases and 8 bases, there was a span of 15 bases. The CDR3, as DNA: TGTGCCAGCAGCCCCCGGCGTGACGCGGGCTACACCTTC. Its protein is CASSPRRDAGYTF.

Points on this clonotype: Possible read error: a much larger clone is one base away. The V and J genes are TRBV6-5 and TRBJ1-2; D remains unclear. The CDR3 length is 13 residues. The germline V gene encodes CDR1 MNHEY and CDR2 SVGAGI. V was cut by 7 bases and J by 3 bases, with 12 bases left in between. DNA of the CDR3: TGTGCCAGCACCCTTGGAGGGTACTATGGCTACACCTTC. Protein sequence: CASTLGGYYGYTF.

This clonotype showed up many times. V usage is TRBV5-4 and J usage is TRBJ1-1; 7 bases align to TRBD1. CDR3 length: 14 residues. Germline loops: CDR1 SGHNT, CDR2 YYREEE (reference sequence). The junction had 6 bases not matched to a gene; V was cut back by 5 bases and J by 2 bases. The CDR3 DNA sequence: TGTGCCAGCAGTAGAGGGACAGCTAACACTGAAGCTTTCTTT. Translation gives CASSRGTANTEAFF.